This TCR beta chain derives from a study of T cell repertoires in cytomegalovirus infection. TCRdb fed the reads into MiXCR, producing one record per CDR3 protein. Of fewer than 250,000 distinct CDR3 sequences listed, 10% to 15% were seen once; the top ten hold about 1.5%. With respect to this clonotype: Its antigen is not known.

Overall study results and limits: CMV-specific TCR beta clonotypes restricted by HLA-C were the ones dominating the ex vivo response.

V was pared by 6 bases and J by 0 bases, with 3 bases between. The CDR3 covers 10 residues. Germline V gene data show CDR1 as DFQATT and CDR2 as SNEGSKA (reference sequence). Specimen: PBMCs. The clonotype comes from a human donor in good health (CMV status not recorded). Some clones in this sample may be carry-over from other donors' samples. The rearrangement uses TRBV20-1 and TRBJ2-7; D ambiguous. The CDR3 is CSAGSYEQYF. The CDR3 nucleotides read TGCAGTGCCGGCTCCTACGAGCAGTACTTC.